This passage covers 4 T cell receptor beta chains from one sample sequenced in a study of T cell repertoires in cytomegalovirus infection. MiXCR, run by TCRdb on the reads, gives a single entry per CDR3 protein. The sample consists of some 700,000 distinct CDR3 sequences, 35% of them appearing once. Material for sequencing was PBMCs. These receptors were taken from a human donor in good health (CMV status not recorded). Some clones in this sample may be carry-over from other donors' samples.

Concerning this clonotype: The junction and the germline gene differ at one end; a read error may be behind it. The genes are TRBV7-6 and TRBJ2-2; D is possibly TRBD2 (6 bases). The CDR3 extends over 14 amino acids. The V gene's germline CDR1 is SGHVS and CDR2 FNYEAQ. The CDR3 DNA is TGTGCCAGCAGCTTAGCCGGAGGGACCGGGGAGATGTTTTTT. Its translation is CASSLAGGTGEMFF.

In its sample, this clonotype was seen a few times. V usage is TRBV6-6 and J usage is TRBJ2-1, with D possibly TRBD2 on 6 matching bases. CDR3 length: 17 amino acids. Germline values: CDR1 MNHNY, CDR2 SVGAGI (reference sequence). V dropped 2 bases and J dropped 3 bases, with 17 bases sitting between them. Here the CDR3 DNA reads TGTGCCAGCAGTTACACGGCGGCTAGCGCAAACTACAATGAGCAGTTCTTC. It is translated as CASSYTAASANYNEQFF.

V is TRBV15 and J is TRBJ2-5, with 7 bases lining up with TRBD1. Germline values: CDR1 LNHNV, CDR2 YYDKDF (reference sequence). The CDR3 length is 15 residues. The V and J ends lost 7 bases and 5 bases, in that order; junction bases with no gene match: 13. The CDR3 DNA follows: TGTGCCACCACAACTCTTAACAGGGGCTTGGAGACCCAGTACTTC. Protein: CATTTLNRGLETQYF.

This clonotype has only a few counts. V gene TRBV5-1 combines with J gene TRBJ2-7; D not certain. Germline CDR1 and CDR2: SGHRS and YFSETQ. Trimming cost V 0 bases and J 2 bases, with 9 bases left between them. The CDR3 sequence is 14 residues long. CDR3 coding DNA: TGCGCCAGCAGCTTGGAAGGTCGAGCCTACGAGCAGTACTTC. Its protein is CASSLEGRAYEQYF.